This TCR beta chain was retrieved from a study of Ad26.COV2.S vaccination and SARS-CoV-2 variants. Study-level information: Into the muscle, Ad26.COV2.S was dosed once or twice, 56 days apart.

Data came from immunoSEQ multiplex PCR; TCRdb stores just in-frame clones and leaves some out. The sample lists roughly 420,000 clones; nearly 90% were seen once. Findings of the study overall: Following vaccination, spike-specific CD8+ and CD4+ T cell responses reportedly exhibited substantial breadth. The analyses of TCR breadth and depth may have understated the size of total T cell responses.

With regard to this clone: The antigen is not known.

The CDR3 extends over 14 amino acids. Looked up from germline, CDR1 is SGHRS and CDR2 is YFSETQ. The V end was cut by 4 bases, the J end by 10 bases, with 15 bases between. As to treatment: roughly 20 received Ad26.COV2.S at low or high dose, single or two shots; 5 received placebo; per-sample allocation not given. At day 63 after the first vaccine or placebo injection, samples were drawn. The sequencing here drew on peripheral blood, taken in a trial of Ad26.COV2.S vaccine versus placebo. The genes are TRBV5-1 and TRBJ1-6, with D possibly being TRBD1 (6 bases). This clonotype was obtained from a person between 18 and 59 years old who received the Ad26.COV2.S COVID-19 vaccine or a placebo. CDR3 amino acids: CASSTGQRDSPLHF. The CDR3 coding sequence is TGCGCCAGCAGCACCGGACAGAGGGACTCACCCCTCCACTTT.